The sequence of this T cell receptor (beta chain) was determined in a study of CD8 T cells in Susac syndrome. Study observations and caveats: The study's TCR sequencing and HLA analysis drew on a certain number of individuals. That number was acknowledged as relatively small.

Germline CDR1 reads SEHNR; CDR2 reads FQNEAQ (reference sequence). The V and J ends lost 3 bases and 9 bases, in that order; junction bases with no gene match: 2. The CDR3 consists of 12 residues. The RNA input was roughly 0.45 to 1 ug, and it was reverse transcribed with random hexamers. The TCR beta CDR3 was amplified by immunoSEQ multiplex PCR across 54 Vbeta, 13 Jbeta. TCRdb fed the immunoSEQ multiplex PCR reads into MiXCR, producing one record per CDR3 protein. Among about 180,000 distinct CDR3 sequences listed, 90% to 97% were seen once. Concerning this clonotype: The antigen remains unidentified.

The authors sequenced TCR beta from blood CD8+ and CD4+ T cells. The sequence was collected from a human donor with multiple sclerosis. This chain uses TRBV7-9 with TRBJ2-4; TRBD1 matches 7 bases. Sequenced material: CD4+ T cells from PBMCs. The DNA of the CDR3 is TGTGCCAGCAGCTTGGGACAGACCATTCAGTACTTC. Its protein product is CASSLGQTIQYF.